This T cell receptor beta chain was identified in a study of blood T cell repertoires in COVID-19. The repertoire was sequenced with immunoSEQ multiplex PCR; TCRdb's copy has only in-frame clones and lacks some. The repertoire holds about 200,000 clones, with roughly 82% as singletons. V lost 5 bases to trimming and J lost 3 bases; unmatched junction nucleotides: 6. The germline CDR1 and CDR2 sequences are SGHRS and YFSETQ. The CDR3 sequence is 15 residues long. This chain links TRBV5-1 with TRBJ2-2; 8 positions agree with TRBD1. This receptor was identified in a middle-aged man who had recovered from COVID-19. The specimen was PBMCs or T cells enriched from blood (not recorded which). The DNA for the CDR3 is TGCGCCAGCAGAAGGACAGGGCAAGACACCGGGGAGCTGTTTTTT. The encoded protein is CASRRTGQDTGELFF.